This section outlines one TCR beta chain sequence together with its context. As yet, its antigen is unknown. This specimen belongs to a study of tumor-infiltrating lymphocytes in localized non-small cell lung cancer. Regarding the study as a whole: TCRbeta sequencing showed higher T cell infiltration in tumors than uninvolved lung. Each assay used a separate piece of the same tissue. Only some patients had TCR sequencing, depending on available tissue.

CDR1 is LNHDA and CDR2 is SQIVND in the germline V gene (reference sequence). V dropped 5 bases and J dropped 0 bases, with 8 bases sitting between them. The CDR3 is 15 amino acids. TCRdb's table, derived via immunoSEQ multiplex PCR, lists solely in-frame clones and lacks some. Counted here are over 5,500 clones, around 70% occurring once; the ten biggest clones make up around 12%. This rearrangement joins TRBV19 to TRBJ2-6; D is undetermined. This sequence was found in a human donor with non-small cell lung cancer. The sequenced sample consisted of lung tumor tissue. The CDR3 loop reads CASSSIYSGANVLTF. CDR3 in DNA: TGTGCCAGTAGTTCCATCTACTCTGGGGCCAACGTCCTGACTTTC.